A selection of T cell receptor beta chains follows, all from one sample in a study of blood T cell repertoires in COVID-19. Repertoires were generated with immunoSEQ multiplex PCR, while TCRdb's copy carries only in-frame clones and drops some. The top ten clones hold about 6.3% of a sample with some 210,000 clones, around 86% of them seen once. The sequencing sample was made of peripheral blood. The source is a man aged 55 to 70 who had recovered from COVID-19. Each CDR3 is given with its conserved first and last residue. The D gene is left open where the match is weak. Size is omitted from some rows. Given values are once, few, many or a class for expanded clones.

j_call,clone_size,cdr3_length,d_call,v_call,cdr3_aa,cdr3_nt
TRBJ1-5,-,17,-,TRBV3-1/TRBV3-2,CASSRQIWGVSNQPQHF,TGTGCCAGCAGCCGCCAAATTTGGGGGGTGAGCAATCAGCCCCAGCATTTT
TRBJ2-7,-,15,-,TRBV5-1,CASSLAVTGSWEQYF,TGCGCCAGCAGCTTGGCCGTTACAGGGTCATGGGAGCAGTACTTC
TRBJ2-2,-,12,-,TRBV12-3/TRBV12-4,CASSYQGGELFF,TGTGCCAGCAGTTACCAGGGAGGGGAGCTGTTTTTT
TRBJ2-1,-,14,-,TRBV25-1,CASSYDPGVNEQFF,TGTGCCAGCAGTTACGATCCGGGGGTGAATGAGCAGTTCTTC
TRBJ2-1,-,11,TRBD2,TRBV6-5,CASRQSGSQFF,TGTGCCAGCAGACAGAGCGGGAGTCAGTTCTTC
TRBJ2-3,-,14,-,TRBV7-3,CASSFLGEGGTQYF,TGTGCCAGCAGCTTTCTAGGCGAGGGAGGTACGCAGTATTTT
TRBJ1-2,-,13,-,TRBV7-2,CASSFQANYGYTF,TGTGCCAGCAGCTTTCAGGCGAACTATGGCTACACCTTC
TRBJ2-7,-,14,-,TRBV14,CASSQRQFPYEQYF,TGTGCCAGCAGCCAAAGACAGTTTCCCTACGAGCAGTACTTC
TRBJ1-4,-,13,-,TRBV6-5,CASKQGSNEKLFF,TGTGCCAGCAAACAGGGATCAAATGAAAAACTGTTTTTT
TRBJ1-3,few,14,TRBD1,TRBV2,CASSGTGTGNTIYF,TGTGCCAGCAGCGGGACAGGGACTGGAAACACCATATATTTT
TRBJ2-2,-,17,TRBD2,TRBV7-9,CASSLARLAGYTGELFF,TGTGCCAGCAGCTTAGCAAGACTAGCGGGATACACCGGGGAGCTGTTTTTT
TRBJ2-3,-,15,-,TRBV2,CASRGGGSSTDTQYF,TGTGCCAGCAGGGGTGGCGGTAGTAGCACAGATACGCAGTATTTT
TRBJ2-7,-,14,TRBD2,TRBV7-3,CASSRSGRGGEQYF,TGTGCCAGCAGCCGAAGCGGGAGAGGGGGCGAGCAGTACTTC
TRBJ2-2,few,14,-,TRBV5-4,CASTYLGNTGELFF,TGTGCCAGCACCTACCTCGGGAACACCGGGGAGCTGTTTTTT
TRBJ1-4,-,15,TRBD1,TRBV11-2,CASSLGPRGNEKLFF,TGTGCCAGCAGCTTAGGGCCCAGGGGGAATGAAAAACTGTTTTTT
TRBJ1-2,once,12,-,TRBV6-5,CASRAPNVGYTF,TGTGCCAGCAGGGCCCCAAACGTTGGCTACACCTTC
TRBJ1-2,-,14,TRBD1,TRBV3-1/TRBV3-2,CASSPETGLYGYTF,TGTGCCAGCAGCCCCGAGACAGGGCTTTATGGCTACACCTTC
TRBJ2-3,-,13,-,TRBV18,CASSYIGLHTQYF,TGTGCCAGCTCATATATCGGACTACATACGCAGTATTTT
TRBJ1-5,-,18,-,TRBV6-6,CASSRNRGGTKSNQPQHF,TGTGCCAGCAGTCGCAACCGGGGGGGGACGAAGAGCAATCAGCCCCAGCATTTT
TRBJ1-6,-,15,TRBD1,TRBV18,CASSPQGQGNSPLHF,TGTGCCAGCTCACCTCAGGGACAGGGGAACTCACCCCTCCACTTT
TRBJ2-1,-,15,-,TRBV5-6,CASSLGTSSYNEQFF,TGTGCCAGCAGCTTAGGGACAAGCTCCTACAATGAGCAGTTCTTC
TRBJ2-1,-,15,-,TRBV27,CASSLLGTSPNEQFF,TGTGCCAGCAGCCTCCTTGGAACTAGTCCCAATGAGCAGTTCTTC
TRBJ2-1,-,15,-,TRBV27,CASSLWSGGYNEQFF,TGTGCCAGCAGTTTATGGTCCGGGGGTTACAATGAGCAGTTCTTC
TRBJ2-3,-,14,-,TRBV11-3,CASSPGPRSDTQYF,TGTGCCAGCAGCCCTGGCCCCCGATCAGATACGCAGTATTTT
TRBJ2-5,-,12,-,TRBV3-1/TRBV3-2,CASTPGADTQYF,TGTGCCAGCACCCCCGGAGCTGATACCCAGTACTTC
TRBJ2-1,-,15,-,TRBV7-2,CASSLVSPPSGQKFF,TGTGCCAGCAGCTTAGTATCCCCCCCCTCGGGACAAAAGTTCTTC
TRBJ1-6,once,16,TRBD1,TRBV19,CASRTDRSSYNSPLHF,TGTGCCAGTAGGACGGACAGGAGCTCCTATAATTCACCCCTCCACTTT
TRBJ1-3,-,12,-,TRBV5-4,CASSTTGGTIYF,TGTGCCAGCAGCACAACCGGGGGGACCATATATTTT
TRBJ2-1,few,15,-,TRBV15,CATSPRDSTRGEQFF,TGTGCCACCAGCCCCCGGGACTCAACAAGGGGTGAGCAGTTCTTC
TRBJ1-2,-,16,TRBD1,TRBV11-1,CASSSIGQGAYYGYTF,TGTGCCAGCAGCTCCATCGGACAGGGGGCTTATTATGGCTACACCTTC
TRBJ2-7,few,14,TRBD1,TRBV5-1,CASSLVTGAYEQYF,TGCGCCAGCAGCTTGGTGACAGGGGCCTACGAGCAGTACTTC
TRBJ2-7,-,14,TRBD1,TRBV27,CASRPGQGSYEQYF,TGTGCCAGCAGGCCGGGACAGGGTTCCTACGAGCAGTACTTC
TRBJ2-2,few,15,TRBD1,TRBV18,CASSPWQGATGELFF,TGTGCCAGCTCACCATGGCAGGGGGCCACCGGGGAGCTGTTTTTT
TRBJ2-7,-,17,-,TRBV19,CASSITQGSDSSYEQYF,TGTGCCAGTAGTATTACACAGGGTTCCGATAGCTCCTACGAGCAGTACTTC
TRBJ2-1,-,15,-,TRBV7-8,CASNKNGGLGNEQFF,TGTGCCAGCAACAAAAACGGAGGGTTGGGGAATGAGCAGTTCTTC
TRBJ2-1,-,16,TRBD2,TRBV11-3,CASSLSGSGGENEQFF,TGTGCCAGCAGCTTAAGTGGTAGCGGGGGGGAGAATGAGCAGTTCTTC
TRBJ2-7,-,12,TRBD2,TRBV13,CASRREGGKQYF,TGTGCCAGCCGCCGGGAGGGCGGAAAGCAGTACTTC
TRBJ1-6,-,17,TRBD1,TRBV9,CASSVDSWTGGNSPLHF,TGTGCCAGCAGCGTAGACTCATGGACAGGGGGAAATTCACCCCTCCACTTT
TRBJ2-1,-,14,TRBD2,TRBV11-2,CASSSSSGTTPRFF,TGTGCCAGCAGCTCATCCTCCGGGACTACGCCTCGGTTCTTC